This T cell receptor (beta chain) was sequenced for a study of post-analysis software for immune sequencing data. The CDR3 extends over 13 amino acids. With 3 bases removed from V and 8 bases from J, the gap between germline ends came to 16 bases. CDR1 and CDR2 from the germline V gene are DFQATT and SNEGSKA (reference sequence). This clonotype was found once. Its antigen is as yet unknown. Study-wide points: Elevated frequency relative to controls characterized several TRBV segments in patients, TRBV5-6, TRBV5-1 and TRBV20-1 among them. People with multiple sclerosis had a significantly lower normalized Chao1 diversity than controls did.

Incorporated into the TCR beta cDNA libraries were unique molecular identifiers, which served to reduce PCR and sequencing biases. With roughly 0.95 to 11 million T cells as the source, approximately 500,000 cDNA molecules resulted. MiXCR, applied by TCRdb to the PCR reads, yields one record per CDR3 protein. The profile shows roughly 800,000 distinct CDR3 sequences, just under 30% of them singletons. Sequencing was carried out using blood. The rearrangement links TRBV20-1 to TRBJ1-2; D unclear. The clonotype originates from a girl aged 5-17 years with multiple sclerosis. The CDR3 loop reads CSASTGYSGGYTF. CDR3 nucleotides: TGCAGTGCTAGTACGGGATACTCTGGGGGCTACACCTTC.